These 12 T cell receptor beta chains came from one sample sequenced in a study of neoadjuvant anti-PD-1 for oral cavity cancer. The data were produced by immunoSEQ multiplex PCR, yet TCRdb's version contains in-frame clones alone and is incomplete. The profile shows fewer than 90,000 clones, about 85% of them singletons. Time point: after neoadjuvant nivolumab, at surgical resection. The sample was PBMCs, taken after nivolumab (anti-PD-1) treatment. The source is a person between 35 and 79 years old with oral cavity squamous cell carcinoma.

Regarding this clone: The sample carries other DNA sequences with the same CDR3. DNA for the CDR3: TGTGCCAGCAGCTTGGGACAGGGGTATGAAAAACTGTTTTTT. This translates into CASSLGQGYEKLFF. The chain has TRBV11-2 and TRBJ1-4, with 10 bases that match TRBD1. The J segment lost 6 bases and the V segment lost 3 bases, leaving 1 base of the junction unmatched. In germline, CDR1 is SGHAT, CDR2 FQNNGV. The CDR3 contains 14 residues.

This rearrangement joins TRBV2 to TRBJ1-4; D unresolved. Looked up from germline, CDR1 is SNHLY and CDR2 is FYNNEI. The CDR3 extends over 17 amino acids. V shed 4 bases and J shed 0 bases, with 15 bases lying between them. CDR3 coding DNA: TGTGCCAGCAGTGTGTCACAGAACTACGCAACTAATGAAAAACTGTTTTTT. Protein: CASSVSQNYATNEKLFF.

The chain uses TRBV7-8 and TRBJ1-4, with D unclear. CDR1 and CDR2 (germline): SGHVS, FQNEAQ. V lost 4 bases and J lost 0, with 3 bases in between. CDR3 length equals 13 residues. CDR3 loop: CASSSTTNEKLFF. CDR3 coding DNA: TGTGCCAGCAGCTCCACAACTAATGAAAAACTGTTTTTT.

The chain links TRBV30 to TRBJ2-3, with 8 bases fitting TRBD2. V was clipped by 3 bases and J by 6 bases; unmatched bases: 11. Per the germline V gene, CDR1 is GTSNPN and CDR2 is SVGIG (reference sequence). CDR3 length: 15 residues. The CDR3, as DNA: TGTGCCTGGAGCCCTCTAGCGGGCCTAGGGGATACGCAGTATTTT. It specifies CAWSPLAGLGDTQYF.

CDR3 in amino acids: CSVGGQGDYGYTF. The CDR3 DNA reads TGCAGCGTTGGGGGGCAGGGGGACTATGGCTACACCTTC. This sequence joins TRBV29-1 and TRBJ1-2; 7 nucleotides line up with TRBD1. The CDR3 extends over 13 amino acids. The V and J ends lost 4 bases and 3 bases, in that order; junction bases with no gene match: 5. Germline CDR1 SQVTM, CDR2 ANQGSEA.

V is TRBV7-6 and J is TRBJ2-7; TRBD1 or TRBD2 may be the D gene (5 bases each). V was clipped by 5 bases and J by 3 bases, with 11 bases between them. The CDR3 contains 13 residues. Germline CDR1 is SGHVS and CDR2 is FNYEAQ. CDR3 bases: TGTGCCAGCAGCCCGGGACCGGGCTACGAGCAGTACTTC. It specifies CASSPGPGYEQYF. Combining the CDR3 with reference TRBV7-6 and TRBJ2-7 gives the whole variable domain GAGVSQSPRYKVTKRGQDVALRCDPISGHVSLYWYRQALGQGPEFLTYFNYEAQQDKSGLPNDRFSAERPEGSISTLTIQRTEQRDSAMYRCASSPGPGYEQYFGPGTRLTVT.

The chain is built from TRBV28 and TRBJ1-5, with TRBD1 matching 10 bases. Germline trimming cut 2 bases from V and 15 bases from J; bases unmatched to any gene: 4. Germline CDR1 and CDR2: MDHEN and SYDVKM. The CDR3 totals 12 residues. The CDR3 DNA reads TGTGCCAGCAGTTTACAGGGACAGGGGATGCATTTT. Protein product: CASSLQGQGMHF.

CDR3 sequence reads: CASSEGEGAYNEQFF. DNA of the CDR3: TGTGCCAGCAGTGAAGGGGAGGGGGCTTACAATGAGCAGTTCTTC. The rearrangement joins TRBV6-1 to TRBJ2-1, with D perhaps TRBD1 or TRBD2 (7 bases each). Trimming shortened V by 1 base and J by 4 bases, and 11 bases separated the two germline ends. Per the germline V gene, CDR1 is MNHNS and CDR2 is SASEGT. The CDR3 has 15 residues.

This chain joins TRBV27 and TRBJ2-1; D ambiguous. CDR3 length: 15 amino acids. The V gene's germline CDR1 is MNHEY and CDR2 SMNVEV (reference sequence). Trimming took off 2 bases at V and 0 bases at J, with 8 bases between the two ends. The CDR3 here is CASSLRASSYNEQFF. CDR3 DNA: TGTGCCAGCAGTTTAAGGGCCAGCTCCTACAATGAGCAGTTCTTC.

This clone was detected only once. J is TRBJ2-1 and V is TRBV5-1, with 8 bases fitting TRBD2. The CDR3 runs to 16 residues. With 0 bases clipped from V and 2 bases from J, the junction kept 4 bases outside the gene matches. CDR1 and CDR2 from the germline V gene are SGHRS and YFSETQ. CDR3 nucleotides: TGCGCCAGCAGCTTGGCTATAGCGGGACCCTACAATGAGCAGTTCTTC. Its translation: CASSLAIAGPYNEQFF.

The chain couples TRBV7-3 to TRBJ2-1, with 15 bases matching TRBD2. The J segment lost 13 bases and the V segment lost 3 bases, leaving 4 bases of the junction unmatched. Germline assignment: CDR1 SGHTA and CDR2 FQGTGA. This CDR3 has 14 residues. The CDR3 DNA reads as TGTGCCAGCAGCTTCGGACTAGCGGGAGGGCCACAGTTCTTC. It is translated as CASSFGLAGGPQFF. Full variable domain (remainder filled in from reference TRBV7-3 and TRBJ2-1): GAGVSQTPSNKVTEKGKYVELRCDPISGHTALYWYRQSLGQGPEFLIYFQGTGAADDSGLPNDRFFAVRPEGSVSTLKIQRTERGDSAVYLCASSFGLAGGPQFFGPGTRLTVL.

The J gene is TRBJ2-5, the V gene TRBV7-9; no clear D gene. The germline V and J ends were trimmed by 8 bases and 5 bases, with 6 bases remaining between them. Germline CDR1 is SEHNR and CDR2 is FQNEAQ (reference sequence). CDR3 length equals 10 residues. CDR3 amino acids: CASGTETQYF. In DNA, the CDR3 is TGTGCCAGCGGAACCGAGACCCAGTACTTC.